The 9 T cell receptor beta chains below were found in one sample sequenced in a study of cytomegalovirus exposure and HLA in healthy donors. The PCR made use of 60 Vbeta and 13 Jbeta primers. TCRdb keeps only in-frame clones here, not all; method: immunoSEQ multiplex PCR. The sample lists some 130,000 clones, roughly 83% seen once, with about 1.2% in the top ten. Sequenced sample: PBMCs. The receptors come from a girl aged 2 to 9 in good health and CMV-seronegative.

The chain links TRBV5-1 to TRBJ1-2, with 7 positions matching TRBD1. J lost 8 bases, V lost 2 bases, and 9 bases had no gene match. The CDR3 is 14 amino acids. Germline V gene sequence: CDR1 SGHRS, CDR2 YFSETQ. The CDR3 is CASSFRDRVGGYTF. As DNA, the CDR3 is TGCGCCAGCAGCTTCCGCGACAGGGTCGGAGGCTACACCTTC.

This rearrangement joins TRBV27 to TRBJ2-1; 10 bases agree with TRBD2. V gave up 5 bases and J gave up 9 bases; unmatched junction bases: 4. Germline CDR1 is MNHEY and CDR2 is SMNVEV (reference sequence). The CDR3 has 13 amino acids. The CDR3 bases are TGTGCCAGCAGTGCAAGCGGGAGGGGTGAGCAGTTCTTC. Amino acid sequence: CASSASGRGEQFF.

This chain joins TRBV28 and TRBJ2-7; D remains ambiguous. The length of the CDR3 is 13 residues. The V gene's germline CDR1 is MDHEN and CDR2 SYDVKM. The V gene lost 1 base and the J gene lost 3 bases, with 7 bases spanning the gap. The CDR3, as DNA: TGTGCCAGCAGTTTATACATATACTACGAGCAGTACTTC. This sequence encodes CASSLYIYYEQYF.

The chain recombines TRBV6-1 with TRBJ1-5; unclear D gene. Germline V gives CDR1 MNHNS, CDR2 SASEGT. V was clipped by 2 bases and J by 0 bases, with 8 bases between them. This CDR3 spans 15 amino acids. The CDR3 DNA reads TGTGCCAGCAGTGAACGGGGTTATAGCAATCAGCCCCAGCATTTT. It is translated as CASSERGYSNQPQHF.

The count of this clone is one. Here the CDR3 reads CASSVYGARETQYF. As DNA, the CDR3 is TGTGCCAGCAGCGTATACGGAGCTCGGGAGACCCAGTACTTC. V usage is TRBV9 and J usage is TRBJ2-5; D is ambiguous. Trimming took 1 base from V and 5 from J, leaving 12 bases between them. This CDR3 has 14 residues. The germline CDR1 and CDR2 sequences are SGDLS and YYNGEE.

This rearrangement joins TRBV6-5 to TRBJ1-5; D is undetermined. Trimming cost V 2 bases and J 0 bases, with 5 bases left between them. CDR3 length: 14 amino acids. CDR1 is MNHEY, CDR2 SVGAGI, per germline. CDR3 nucleotide sequence: TGTGCCAGCAGTTACCGCGGTAGCAATCAGCCCCAGCATTTT. Protein sequence: CASSYRGSNQPQHF.

The J gene is TRBJ2-2, the V gene TRBV2; maybe TRBD2 (6 bases). This CDR3 region has 15 residues. V was pared by 6 bases and J by 5 bases, with 16 bases between. CDR1 and CDR2 (germline): SNHLY, FYNNEI. CDR3 coding DNA: TGTGCCAGCAGCCCACGCGGGACTCGGACCGGGGAGCTGTTTTTT. Amino acid sequence: CASSPRGTRTGELFF.

The chain is built from TRBV7-9 and TRBJ1-4, with 10 bases aligning to TRBD1. CDR1 is SEHNR, CDR2 FQNEAQ, per germline (reference sequence). The CDR3 totals 18 residues. Trimming cost V 5 bases and J 0 bases; bases outside gene matches: 9. CDR3 sequence reads: CASSPNRTGGTTNEKLFF. For the CDR3, the DNA is TGTGCCAGCAGCCCCAACCGGACAGGGGGAACAACTAATGAAAAACTGTTTTTT.

The chain uses TRBV19 and TRBJ1-1; no clear D. The V gene's germline CDR1 is LNHDA and CDR2 SQIVND (reference sequence). The CDR3 length is 12 residues. V was shortened by 3 bases and J by 3 bases, with 5 bases between the two germline ends. The CDR3 DNA sequence: TGTGCCAGTAGTATTACTCACACTGAAGCTTTCTTT. Encoded protein: CASSITHTEAFF.